The subject of this entry is one TCR beta chain. Its antigen is not identified. The data stem from a study of OX40 agonist ivuxolimab in advanced cancers. Overall study context: The dose-escalation cohort had hepatocellular carcinoma, melanoma, renal cell or head and neck cancer. Earlier treatment with anti-PD-1, anti-PD-L1 or anti-CTLA-4 was permitted, and over 35% had received some. Whole-study findings and limits: Among expanded peripheral T cells, antigen specificity went undetermined. In CD8+ T cells, expanded clones were on average more numerous than in CD4+.

Germline V gene sequence: CDR1 SGHDT, CDR2 YYEEEE. V lost 0 bases to trimming and J lost 6 bases; unmatched junction nucleotides: 6. The CDR3 runs to 14 residues. Some clones are missing from TCRdb's copy, which holds only in-frame ones; the method was immunoSEQ multiplex PCR. In the table there are about 48,000 clones, about 87% of which are singletons. This material consisted of CD4+ or CD8+ T cells sorted from blood, taken in a trial of the OX40 agonist ivuxolimab. The receptor was derived from an adult with an advanced solid tumor such as melanoma, head and neck, liver or kidney cancer. The chain links TRBV5-6 to TRBJ2-7; TRBD1 aligns across 7 bases. The CDR3 is CASSLDRGRGEQYF. CDR3 coding DNA: TGTGCCAGCAGCTTGGACAGGGGTAGGGGCGAGCAGTACTTC.